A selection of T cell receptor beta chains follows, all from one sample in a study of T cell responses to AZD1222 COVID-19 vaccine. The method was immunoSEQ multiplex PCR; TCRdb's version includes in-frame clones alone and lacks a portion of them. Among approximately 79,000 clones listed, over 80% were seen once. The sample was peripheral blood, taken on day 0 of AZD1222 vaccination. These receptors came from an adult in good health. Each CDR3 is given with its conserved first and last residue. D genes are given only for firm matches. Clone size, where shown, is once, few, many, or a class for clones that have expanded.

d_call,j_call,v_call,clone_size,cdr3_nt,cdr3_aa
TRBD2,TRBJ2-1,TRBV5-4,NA,TGTGCCAGCAGCTTTTCTAGCGGGAGGAACAATGAGCAGTTCTTC,CASSFSSGRNNEQFF
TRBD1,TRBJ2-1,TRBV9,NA,TGTGCCAGCAGCGTAGGGGACAGGGGGCATCTAGCGGATTACTACAATGAGCAGTTCTTC,CASSVGDRGHLADYYNEQFF
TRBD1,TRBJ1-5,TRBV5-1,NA,TGCGCCAGCTCAACCGGGACAGGGGATCAGCCCCAGCATTTT,CASSTGTGDQPQHF
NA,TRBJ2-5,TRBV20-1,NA,TGCAGTGCTAGTCAGGGTCAAGAGACCCAGTACTTC,CSASQGQETQYF
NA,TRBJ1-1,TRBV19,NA,TGTGCCAGTAGAGGGATGGGGGTCGCGCACACTGAAGCTTTCTTT,CASRGMGVAHTEAFF
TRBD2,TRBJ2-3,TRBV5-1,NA,TGCGCCAGCAGCTTGGGCGGGGGCCTAGCGGGTGATACGCAGTATTTT,CASSLGGGLAGDTQYF
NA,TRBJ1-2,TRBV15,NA,TGTGCCACCAGCGGGTTGTATGGCTACACCTTC,CATSGLYGYTF
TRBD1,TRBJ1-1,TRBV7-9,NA,TGTGCCAGCAGCTTAGCGACAGGGAATCGATTGAGGAACACTGAAGCTTTCTTT,CASSLATGNRLRNTEAFF
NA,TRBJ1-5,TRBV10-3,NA,TGTGCCATCAGTGAATGGGCGATGGGAAATCAGCCCCAGCATTTT,CAISEWAMGNQPQHF
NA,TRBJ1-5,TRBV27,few,TGTGCCAGCAGTCCAACCTCGGGGCCCCAGCATTTT,CASSPTSGPQHF
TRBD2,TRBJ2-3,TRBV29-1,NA,TGCAGCGTTGAACGGACTAGCAGTAGCACAGATACGCAGTATTTT,CSVERTSSSTDTQYF
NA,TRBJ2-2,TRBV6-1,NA,TGTGCCAGCAGTTTGCCACGTACCCAGACCGGGGAGCTGTTTTTT,CASSLPRTQTGELFF
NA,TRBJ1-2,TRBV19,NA,TGTGCCAGTAGTATAAGGAACAGCTACTATGGCTACACCTTC,CASSIRNSYYGYTF
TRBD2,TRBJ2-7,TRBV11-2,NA,TGTGCCAGCAGCGGGACTAGCGGGAGGTCCAGAAATTACGAGCAGTACTTC,CASSGTSGRSRNYEQYF
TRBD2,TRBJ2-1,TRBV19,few,TGTGCCAGTAGGCCGACTAGCGAAAGCTCCTACAATGAGCAGTTCTTC,CASRPTSESSYNEQFF
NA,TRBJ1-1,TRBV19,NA,TGTGCCCGCAGGGGCATGAACACTGAAGCTTTCTTT,CARRGMNTEAFF
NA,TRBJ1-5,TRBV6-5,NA,TGTGCCAGCTCTGGCGGGGGGGAAGGACAGCCCCAGCATTTT,CASSGGGEGQPQHF
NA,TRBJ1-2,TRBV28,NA,TGTGCCAGCAGTTCTGCCGGGGGGGGCGCGAGCTATGGCTACACCTTC,CASSSAGGGASYGYTF
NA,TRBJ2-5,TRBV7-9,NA,TGTGCCAGCAGCGGGACGGGGCAAGAGACCCAGTACTTC,CASSGTGQETQYF
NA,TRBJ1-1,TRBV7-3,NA,TGTGCCAGCAGCCCCCAACAGGGGAACACTGAAGCTTTCTTT,CASSPQQGNTEAFF
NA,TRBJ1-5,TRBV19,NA,TGTGCCAGTAGTATCCGAAGGGGTAACCAGCCCCAGCATTTT,CASSIRRGNQPQHF
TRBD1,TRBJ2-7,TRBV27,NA,TGTGCCAGCAGTCCCTTCTTAGACAGGGCCTACGAGCAGTACTTC,CASSPFLDRAYEQYF
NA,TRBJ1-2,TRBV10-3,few,TGTGCCATCAGTGAGTCGACTCGAGGGGAGGGCTACACCTTC,CAISESTRGEGYTF
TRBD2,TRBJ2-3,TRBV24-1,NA,TGTGCCACCAGTGACAGGACTAGCGGCACCACAGATACGCAGTATTTT,CATSDRTSGTTDTQYF
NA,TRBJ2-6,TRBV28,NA,TGTGCCAGCATCTCGGCAGGGTATTCTTCTGGGGCCAACGTCCTGACTTTC,CASISAGYSSGANVLTF
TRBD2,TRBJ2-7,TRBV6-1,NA,TGTGCCAGCAGTGTAGGGACTAGCGGGGAAGGCTACGAGCAGTACTTC,CASSVGTSGEGYEQYF
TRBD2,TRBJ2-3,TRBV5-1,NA,TGCGCCAGCAGCCTATTTACCACTAGCGGGAGGGCCCACGCAGATACGCAGTATTTT,CASSLFTTSGRAHADTQYF
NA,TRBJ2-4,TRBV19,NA,TGTGCCAGTAGTGGCCCTGGGGGAGCCAAAAACATTCAGTACTTC,CASSGPGGAKNIQYF
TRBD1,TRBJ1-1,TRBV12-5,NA,TGTGCTAGTGCCATGACAGGGGCTGAAGCTTTCTTT,CASAMTGAEAFF
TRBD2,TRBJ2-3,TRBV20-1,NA,TGCAGTGCTAGTCGCGGGACTAGCGGCACAGATACGCAGTATTTT,CSASRGTSGTDTQYF
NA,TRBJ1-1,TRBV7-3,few,TGTGCCAGCAGCTTAACGAGGAACACTGAAGCTTTCTTT,CASSLTRNTEAFF
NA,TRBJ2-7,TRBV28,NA,TGTGCCAGCAGTTATCGCTCTGGGTCAGGGGGACTCTCCTACGAGCAGTACTTC,CASSYRSGSGGLSYEQYF
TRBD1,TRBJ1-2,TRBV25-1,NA,TGTGCCAGCAGTGAATCCCCCGGACGACAGGGCCCTGCGAATGGCTACACCTTC,CASSESPGRQGPANGYTF
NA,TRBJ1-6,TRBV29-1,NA,TGCAGCGTTGGGGCTATAGGTTCACCCCTCCACTTT,CSVGAIGSPLHF
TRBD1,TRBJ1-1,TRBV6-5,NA,TGTGCCAGCATTGGACAGGTGCATGAAGCTTTCTTT,CASIGQVHEAFF
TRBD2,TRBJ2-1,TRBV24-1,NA,TGTGCCACCAGTACTGGGACTAGCGGGACTAGGGGGTACAATGAGCAGTTCTTC,CATSTGTSGTRGYNEQFF
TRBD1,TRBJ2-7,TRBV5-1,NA,TGCGCCAGCAGCTCCAGACAGGGTACGGGGGAGCAGTACTTC,CASSSRQGTGEQYF
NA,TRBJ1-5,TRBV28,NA,TGTGCCAGCAGTATAGGGAGCAATCAGCCCCAGCATTTT,CASSIGSNQPQHF
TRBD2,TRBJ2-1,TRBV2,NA,TGTGCCAGCAGTACTAGCGTTTTCGGGAATGGGCAGTTCTTC,CASSTSVFGNGQFF
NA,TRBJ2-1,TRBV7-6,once,TGTGCCAGCAGCTTAGTCCGGGGGAGAGGCAATGAGCAGTTCTTC,CASSLVRGRGNEQFF
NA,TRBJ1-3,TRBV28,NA,TGTGCCAGCAGTTTTTCCGGGGGTTCGTCTGGAAACACCATATATTTT,CASSFSGGSSGNTIYF
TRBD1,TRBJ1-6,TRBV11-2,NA,TGTGCCAGCAGCTTAGGGGACAGAATTTATAATTCACCCCTCCACTTT,CASSLGDRIYNSPLHF
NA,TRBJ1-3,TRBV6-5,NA,TGTGCCAGCTCTTTTGAATGGAGTGGAGGAAACACCATATATTTT,CASSFEWSGGNTIYF
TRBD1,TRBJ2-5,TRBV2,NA,TGTGCCAGCAGTTTTCGGACAGGGAAAGAGACCCAGTACTTC,CASSFRTGKETQYF
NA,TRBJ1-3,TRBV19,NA,TGTGCCAGTACCCGGGGACCGACCTTTGGAAACACCATATATTTT,CASTRGPTFGNTIYF
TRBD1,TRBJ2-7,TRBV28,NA,TGTGCCAGCAGTTTCCGGGACAGTTCCTACGAGCAGTACTTC,CASSFRDSSYEQYF
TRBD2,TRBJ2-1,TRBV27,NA,TGTGCCAGCAGTTTAACGACTAGCGGGGAGAATGAGCAGTTCTTC,CASSLTTSGENEQFF
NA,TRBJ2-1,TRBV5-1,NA,TGCGCCAGCAGCTTGGCCGAACTGCCTTACAATGAGCAGTTCTTC,CASSLAELPYNEQFF
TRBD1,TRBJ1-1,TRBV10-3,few,TGTGCCATCGGCGGGACAGTGAACACTGAAGCTTTCTTT,CAIGGTVNTEAFF
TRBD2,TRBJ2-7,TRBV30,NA,TGTGCCTGGAGTGGAGGGACAGGGAGACCGGGACTAGCGGGAGGCAGCTCCTACGAGCAGTACTTC,CAWSGGTGRPGLAGGSSYEQYF
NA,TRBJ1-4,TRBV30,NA,TGTGCCTGGAGTGTAGGAGAAAAACTGTTTTTT,CAWSVGEKLFF
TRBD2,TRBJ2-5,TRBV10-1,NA,TGCGCCAGCAGTGAAGTAATAGCGGGAGAAAGGTCCCTTGAGACCCAGTACTTC,CASSEVIAGERSLETQYF